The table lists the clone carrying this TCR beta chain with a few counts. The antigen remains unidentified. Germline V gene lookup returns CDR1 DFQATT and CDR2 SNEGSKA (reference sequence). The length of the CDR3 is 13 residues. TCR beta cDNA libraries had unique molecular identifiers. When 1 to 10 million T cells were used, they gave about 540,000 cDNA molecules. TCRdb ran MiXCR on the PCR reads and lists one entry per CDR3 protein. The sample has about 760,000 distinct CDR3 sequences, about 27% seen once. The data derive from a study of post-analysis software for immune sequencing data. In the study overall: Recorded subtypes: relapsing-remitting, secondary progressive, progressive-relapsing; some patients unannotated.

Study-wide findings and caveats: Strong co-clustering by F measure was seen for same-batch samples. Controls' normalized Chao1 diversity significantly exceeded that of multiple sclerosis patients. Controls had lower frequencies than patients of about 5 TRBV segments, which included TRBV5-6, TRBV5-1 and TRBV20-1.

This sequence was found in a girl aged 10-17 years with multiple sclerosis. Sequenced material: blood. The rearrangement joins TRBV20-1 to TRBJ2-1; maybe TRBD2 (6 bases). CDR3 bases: TGCAGCAGACGGGGAGGCACCTACAATGAGCAGTTCTTC. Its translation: CSRRGGTYNEQFF.